The 15 T cell receptor beta chains in this list originate from one sample, sequenced in a study of T-cell reconstitution after alpha-beta-depleted transplantation in children. Unique molecular identifiers were used to barcode this TCRbeta library. TCRdb redid the calling of the PCR reads with MiXCR, one entry per CDR3 protein. Among around 450,000 distinct CDR3 sequences listed, 43% were seen once. The specimen comprised PBMCs, sampled before TCRalphabeta/CD19-depleted stem cell transplant. Receptors were obtained from a girl aged 2-9 years with aplastic anemia, due to receive a stem cell transplant.

This clonotype was found a few times. CDR3 sequence: CASRYINEQFF. CDR3 sequence (DNA): TGTGCCAGCAGATATATCAATGAGCAGTTCTTC. The chain employs TRBV12-3 or TRBV12-4 and TRBJ2-1; the D is unclear. The CDR3 contains 11 residues. Trimming stripped 6 bases from V and 6 bases from J, with 6 bases between.

This clonotype was detected a few times. V gene TRBV10-2 combines with J gene TRBJ1-4; D is ambiguous. This CDR3 has 16 amino acids. Trimming removed 3 bases at V and 6 bases at J, with 17 bases between. Germline CDR1 is WSHSY and CDR2 is SAAADI. The CDR3 DNA is TGCGCCAGCAGTGATGTAGGGATAGATTCGGATGAAAAACTGTTTTTT. This gives the protein CASSDVGIDSDEKLFF.

This chain connects TRBV11-1 to TRBJ2-7; D possibly corresponds to TRBD2 (5 bases). Trimming pared 3 bases from V and 6 bases from J, leaving 9 bases between. The CDR3 runs to 12 residues. Germline values: CDR1 SGHAT, CDR2 FQDESV (reference sequence). The CDR3 DNA sequence: TGTGCCAGCAGCTTCGGAGGTCCCGAGCAGTACTTC. Amino acid sequence: CASSFGGPEQYF. Filled out from reference TRBV11-1 and TRBJ2-7, the complete variable domain reads EAEVAQSPRYKITEKSQAVAFWCDPISGHATLYWYRQILGQGPELLVQFQDESVVDDSQLPKDRFSAERLKGVDSTLKIQPAELGDSAMYLCASSFGGPEQYFGPGTRLTVT.

Note on this clonotype: A much larger clonotype is one base distant, so this may be a read error. This sequence joins TRBV12-3 or TRBV12-4 and TRBJ1-2; D is uncertain. Deletions cut 5 bases from V and 3 bases from J, with 4 bases between. This CDR3 spans 11 amino acids. The CDR3, as DNA: TGTGCCAGCAGTGGGGACTATGGCTACACCTTC. Translation: CASSGDYGYTF.

At least ten counts were recorded for this clonotype. The CDR3 region is CASGNRGTDTQYF. DNA of the CDR3: TGTGCCAGCGGGAACAGGGGAACAGATACGCAGTATTTT. This rearrangement joins TRBV12-3 or TRBV12-4 to TRBJ2-3, with TRBD1 matching over 7 bases. Trimming cost V 8 bases and J 3 bases; bases outside gene matches: 5. CDR3 length equals 13 residues.

Only one count was recorded for this clonotype. This chain joins TRBV7-9 and TRBJ2-7; D may be TRBD2 (6 bases). V was trimmed by 5 bases and J by 2 bases, leaving 13 bases between them. CDR1 SEHNR and CDR2 FQNEAQ come from the germline V gene (reference sequence). The CDR3 loop spans 14 amino acids. CDR3 bases: TGTGCCAGCAGCCTTACCGGGGAGGCCTACGAGCAGTACTTC. Protein: CASSLTGEAYEQYF.

This rearrangement joins TRBV5-1 to TRBJ2-5, with a tentative D call TRBD1 (7 bases). CDR3 length: 15 residues. V lost 4 bases to trimming and J lost 3 bases, with 16 bases between them. In germline, CDR1 is SGHRS, CDR2 YFSETQ. CDR3 nucleotide sequence: TGCGCCAGCAGCCTGACAGGGAGGAGGGAAGAGACCCAGTACTTC. Its translation: CASSLTGRREETQYF.

CDR3 sequence reads: CASSLGALETQYF. The CDR3 DNA follows: TGCGCCAGCAGCTTGGGGGCCTTGGAGACCCAGTACTTC. The genes are TRBV5-1 and TRBJ2-5; D remains ambiguous. The germline V gene encodes CDR1 SGHRS and CDR2 YFSETQ. Trimming shortened V by 0 bases and J by 5 bases, and 8 bases separated the two germline ends. The CDR3 consists of 13 residues.

The V and J genes are TRBV20-1 and TRBJ2-7, with D possibly matching TRBD1 (6 bases). This CDR3 has 14 amino acids. The germline V gene has CDR1 DFQATT and CDR2 SNEGSKA (reference sequence). Deletions cut 0 bases from V and 3 bases from J, with 12 bases between. The CDR3 reads CSARDQGGFYEQYF. CDR3 coding DNA: TGCAGTGCTAGAGACCAAGGGGGATTCTACGAGCAGTACTTC.

This clonotype was seen many times. V is TRBV6-2 or TRBV6-3 and J is TRBJ2-3, with 7 nucleotides matching TRBD2. Germline lookup yields CDR1 MNHEY and CDR2 SVGEGT. CDR3 size: 16 residues. The trim removed 0 bases at V and 3 bases at J, leaving 6 bases unmatched. The CDR3 DNA follows: TGTGCCAGCAGTTACTCTTTCCAGGGAGGGACAGATACGCAGTATTTT. It codes for CASSYSFQGGTDTQYF.

The chain employs TRBV19 and TRBJ2-5; TRBD2 matches at 7 bases. From germline, CDR1 is LNHDA and CDR2 SQIVND (reference sequence). V was clipped by 0 bases and J by 4 bases; unmatched bases: 17. The CDR3 sequence is 19 residues long. The CDR3, as DNA: TGTGCCAGTAGTATAGATCAACGGGAGGATACCCTGGAGAGAGAGACCCAGTACTTC. Encoded protein: CASSIDQREDTLERETQYF.

The chain combines TRBV6-5 with TRBJ2-1, with 13 bases fitting TRBD2. The CDR3 length is 15 residues. Per the germline V gene, CDR1 is MNHEY and CDR2 is SVGAGI. After removal of 4 bases from V and 5 bases from J, the junction contained 2 bases not matched to a gene. CDR3 sequence reads: CASSLTSGGHNEQFF. The CDR3 DNA sequence: TGTGCCAGCAGTTTGACTAGCGGGGGGCACAATGAGCAGTTCTTC.

The chain has TRBV19 and TRBJ2-6; perhaps TRBD1 as D (6 bases). The V end lost 3 bases, the J end lost 0 bases, and 9 bases lay between the germline ends. Germline V lookup: CDR1 LNHDA, CDR2 SQIVND (reference sequence). This CDR3 region has 16 residues. The CDR3 spells CASSIRDNSGANVLTF. The CDR3 nucleotides read TGTGCCAGTAGTATCAGGGACAACTCTGGGGCCAACGTCCTGACTTTC.

The chain has TRBV5-1 and TRBJ2-4; the match to TRBD1 covers 11 bases. CDR3 length: 16 amino acids. The V segment lost 4 bases and the J segment 2 bases; nucleotides outside the gene matches: 5. Germline V gene data show CDR1 as SGHRS and CDR2 as YFSETQ. The CDR3 here is CASSLGQGDSKNIQYF. For the CDR3, the DNA is TGCGCCAGCAGCCTGGGACAGGGGGATTCCAAAAACATTCAGTACTTC. Together with reference TRBV5-1 and TRBJ2-4, the CDR3 gives the full variable domain: KAGVTQTPRYLIKTRGQQVTLSCSPISGHRSVSWYQQTPGQGLQFLFEYFSETQRNKGNFPGRFSGRQFSNSRSEMNVSTLELGDSALYLCASSLGQGDSKNIQYFGAGTRLSVL.

The sample holds a few counts of this clonotype. V usage is TRBV5-4 and J usage is TRBJ2-7; tentative D call: TRBD1 (7 bases). Germline CDR1 SGHNT, CDR2 YYREEE (reference sequence). V shed 5 bases and J shed 2 bases, with 20 bases lying between them. The CDR3 is 16 amino acids. CDR3 bases: TGTGCCAGCAGACCCAGGGGGGACTCTTATCCCTACGAGCAGTACTTC. Its translation is CASRPRGDSYPYEQYF.